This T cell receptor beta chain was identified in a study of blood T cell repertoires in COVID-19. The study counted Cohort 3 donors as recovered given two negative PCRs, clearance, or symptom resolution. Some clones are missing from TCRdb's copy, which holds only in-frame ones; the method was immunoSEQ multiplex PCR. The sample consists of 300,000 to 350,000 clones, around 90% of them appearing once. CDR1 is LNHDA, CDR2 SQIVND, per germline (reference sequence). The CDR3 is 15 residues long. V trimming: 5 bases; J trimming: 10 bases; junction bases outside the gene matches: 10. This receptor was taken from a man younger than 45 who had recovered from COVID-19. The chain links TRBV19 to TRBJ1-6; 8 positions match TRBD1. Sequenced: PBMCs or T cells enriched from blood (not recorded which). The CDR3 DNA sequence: TGTGCCAGTAGTTCCCCGGGACAGGCCATCTCACCCCTCCACTTT. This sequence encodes CASSSPGQAISPLHF.